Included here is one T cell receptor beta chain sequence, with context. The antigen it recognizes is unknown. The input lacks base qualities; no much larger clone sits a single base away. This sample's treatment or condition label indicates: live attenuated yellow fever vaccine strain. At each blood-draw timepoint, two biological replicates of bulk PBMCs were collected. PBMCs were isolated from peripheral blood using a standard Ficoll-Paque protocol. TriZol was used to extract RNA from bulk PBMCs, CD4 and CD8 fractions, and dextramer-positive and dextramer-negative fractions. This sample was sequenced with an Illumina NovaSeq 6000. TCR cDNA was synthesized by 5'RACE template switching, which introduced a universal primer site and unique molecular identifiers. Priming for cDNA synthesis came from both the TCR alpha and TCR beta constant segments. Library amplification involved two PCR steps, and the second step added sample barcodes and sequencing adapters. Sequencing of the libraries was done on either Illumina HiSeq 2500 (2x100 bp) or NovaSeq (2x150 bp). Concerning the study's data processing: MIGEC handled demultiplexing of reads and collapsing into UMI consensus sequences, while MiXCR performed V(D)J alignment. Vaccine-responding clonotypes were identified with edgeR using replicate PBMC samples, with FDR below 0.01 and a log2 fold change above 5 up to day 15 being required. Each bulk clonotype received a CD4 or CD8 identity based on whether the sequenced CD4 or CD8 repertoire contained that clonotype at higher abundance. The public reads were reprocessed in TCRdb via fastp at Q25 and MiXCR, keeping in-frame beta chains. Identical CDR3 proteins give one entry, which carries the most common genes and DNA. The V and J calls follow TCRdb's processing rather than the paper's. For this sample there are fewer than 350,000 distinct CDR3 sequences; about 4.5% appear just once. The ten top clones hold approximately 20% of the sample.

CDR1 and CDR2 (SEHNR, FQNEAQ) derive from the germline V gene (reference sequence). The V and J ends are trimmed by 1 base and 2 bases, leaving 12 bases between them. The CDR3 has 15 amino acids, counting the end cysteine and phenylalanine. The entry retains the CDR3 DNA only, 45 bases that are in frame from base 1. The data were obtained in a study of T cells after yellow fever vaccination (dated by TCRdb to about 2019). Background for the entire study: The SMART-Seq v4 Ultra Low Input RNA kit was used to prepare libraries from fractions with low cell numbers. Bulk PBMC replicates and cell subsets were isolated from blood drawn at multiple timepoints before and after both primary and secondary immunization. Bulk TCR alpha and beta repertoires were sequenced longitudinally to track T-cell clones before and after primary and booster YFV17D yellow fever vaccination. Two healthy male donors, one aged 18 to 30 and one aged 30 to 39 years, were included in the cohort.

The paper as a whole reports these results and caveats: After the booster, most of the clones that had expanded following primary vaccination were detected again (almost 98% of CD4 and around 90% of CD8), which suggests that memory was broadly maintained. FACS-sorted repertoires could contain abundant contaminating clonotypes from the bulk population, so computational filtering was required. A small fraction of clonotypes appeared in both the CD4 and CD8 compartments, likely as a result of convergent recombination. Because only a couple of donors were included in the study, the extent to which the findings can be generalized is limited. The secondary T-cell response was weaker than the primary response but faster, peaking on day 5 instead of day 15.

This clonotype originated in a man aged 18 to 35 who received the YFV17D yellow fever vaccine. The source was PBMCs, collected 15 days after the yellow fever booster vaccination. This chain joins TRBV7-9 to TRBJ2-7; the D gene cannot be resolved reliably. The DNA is TGTGCCAGCAGCTTAGAAGGCTTGGCAGCCTACGAGCAGTACTTC. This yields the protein CASSLEGLAAYEQYF. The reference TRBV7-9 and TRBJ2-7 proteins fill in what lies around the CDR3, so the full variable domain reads DTGVSQNPRHKITKRGQNVTFRCDPISEHNRLYWYRQTLGQGPEFLTYFQNEAQLEKSRLLSDRFSAERPKGSFSTLEIQRTEQGDSAMYLCASSLEGLAAYEQYFGPGTRLTVT.